Included here is one T cell receptor beta chain sequence, with context. Antigen: not known. This sample was taken from a study of OX40 agonist ivuxolimab in advanced cancers. Whole-study context: Head and neck, renal cell, melanoma or hepatocellular carcinoma were the cancers that dose-escalation patients had. General study results and limits: CD8+ T cells were the subset that, on average, had more expanded clones than CD4+.

The germline V gene encodes CDR1 SNHLY and CDR2 FYNNEI. This CDR3 region has 15 residues. Trimming shortened V by 4 bases and J by 6 bases, and 19 bases separated the two germline ends. Some clones are missing from TCRdb's copy, which holds only in-frame ones; the method was immunoSEQ multiplex PCR. The sample includes approximately 74,000 clones, 65% to 90% seen only once; the top ten take 0.53%. The source of this sequence is an adult with an advanced solid tumor such as melanoma, head and neck, liver or kidney cancer. Sequencing was performed on CD4+ or CD8+ T cells sorted from blood, taken in a trial of the OX40 agonist ivuxolimab. The chain couples TRBV2 to TRBJ2-7; no reliable D call. DNA for the CDR3: TGTGCCAGCAGTGGCCCCCTTCCGAGGTCAAGCGAGCAGTACTTC. It translates to CASSGPLPRSSEQYF.